This TCR beta chain came from a study of tumor-infiltrating lymphocytes in primary liver carcinoma (dated by TCRdb to the late 2010s). About the investigation overall: Hepatocellular carcinoma (four) or combined HCC and intrahepatic cholangiocarcinoma (one) was present in the five patients, who were three men and two women aged 30 to 69 years. The tumors of the five patients were staged as T1-T3 N0M0, with maximum diameters ranging from about 4.2 to 10 cm. Samples yielded roughly 3.5 to 7.13 million productive TCRbeta reads; read depth did not differ significantly between tissue types. For each liver tumor, the study sampled five regions along with adjacent normal tissue and blood, and applied TCRbeta repertoire sequencing, expression microarrays and whole-exome sequencing. TCRbeta repertoire sequencing covered 35 or so specimens from 5 patients: around 25 tumor regions, 5 adjacent noncancerous liver tissues and 5 peripheral blood samples. The roughly 25 tumor region samples were profiled with Agilent mRNA microarrays so that TCRbeta repertoire diversity could be related to the local molecular phenotype. Repertoires from technical replicates were highly reproducible, with mean shared-clone rates approximately 0.92 and correlation coefficients above 0.98. Study-wide findings and limitations: Repertoire overlap was found to be higher between tumor regions (mean roughly 36%) than between tumor-adjacent (approximately 17%) or tumor-blood (around 14%) pairs, consistent with antigen-driven expansion. With just 4 or 5 patients in the study, the authors point out that the findings should be validated in a larger study. Only about 7-24% of top clones were present in all five regions of a tumor, suggesting spatial heterogeneity of tumor-infiltrating T cells. Only the TCR beta chain was sequenced, so true repertoire diversity is likely underestimated because unpaired alpha chains were not captured. Because the samples were bulk and unsorted, CD4+ and CD8+ T cell repertoires could not be compared. The top 250 clones accounted for a significantly greater share of the repertoire in tumors than in blood (p = 0.039).

Without any cell sorting, total RNA and DNA were co-extracted from approximately 22-30 mg of bulk tissue using the AllPrep DNA/RNA mini kit. Between November 2015 and March 2016, a few patients in China with histopathologically diagnosed primary liver carcinoma had surgical resection. Patients had chronic HBV infection and were treatment-naive at sampling. Five spatially separated regions were sampled per tumor: superior, inferior, left-lateral and right-lateral poles, plus the tumor centre. According to histology, viable tumor cells made up more than 75% of every tumor sample. Each fresh piece of tumor and adjacent tissue was cut in two, with one half stored in RNAlater at -80 degrees C and the other half sent for histology. In the case of this clonotype: Its antigen remains undetermined. No base qualities exist here, and no much larger clone lies one base off it.

TCRbeta-specific cDNA was reverse-transcribed from approximately 500 ng total RNA using a constant-region primer and ProtoScript II reverse transcriptase. Three nested multiplex PCR rounds, following a slightly modified ARM-PCR procedure, were used to build the TCRbeta libraries. A final 25-cycle PCR with Deep VentR polymerase added sample barcodes and Illumina adapters. Before sequencing, amplicons between 200 and 500 bp were purified from gel using a QIAquick gel extraction kit. An Illumina HiSeq 2500 was used to sequence the TCRbeta amplicons with 250-bp paired-end reads. The authors' analysis ran thus. Quality trimming of reads was performed with Trimmomatic v0.33, and paired reads were merged with FLASH v1.2.11 so that full CDR3 sequences could be recovered. V, D and J germline segments were assigned to the rearranged TCRbeta sequences by MiGEC v1.2.1b. Clonotype statistics, along with Shannon-Wiener diversity indices, were calculated using VDJtools v1.0.0. To reduce sampling bias, subsequent analyses other than the diversity analysis used only the 250 most abundant clonotypes in each sample. TCRdb reran the public reads through fastp at Q25 and MiXCR, keeping productive beta chains. Identical CDR3 protein sequences are pooled into one entry, listed with their most common genes and DNA. The V and J calls were determined by TCRdb, not by the authors. The sample data list 100,000 to 150,000 distinct CDR3 sequences, and roughly 69% of these were observed just once. Roughly 8.8% of the sample comes from the top ten.

The sequencing input was liver tumor tissue from sampling region 1. Taken with the paper, the label for cell subset or site translates to: tumor region T1, superior pole. The receptor was derived from a woman aged 60-75 years with primary liver carcinoma and hepatitis B virus infection.

The nucleotide sequence reads as follows: TGCGCCAGCAGCCCCGGACTAGCGGTAGGTGAAGGGGAGCTGTTTTTT. Its amino acids are CASSPGLAVGEGELFF. Here the chain combines TRBV5-1 and TRBJ2-2; 10 central bases correspond to TRBD2. Trimmed from V: 4 bases; trimmed from J: 8 bases; junction bases lacking a gene match: 11. From a lookup of the germline V gene, CDR1 and CDR2 are SGHRS and YFSETQ. From cysteine to phenylalanine, the CDR3 is 16 amino acids long. Only the CDR3 part of the read is kept: 48 bases, read in frame from the first base.